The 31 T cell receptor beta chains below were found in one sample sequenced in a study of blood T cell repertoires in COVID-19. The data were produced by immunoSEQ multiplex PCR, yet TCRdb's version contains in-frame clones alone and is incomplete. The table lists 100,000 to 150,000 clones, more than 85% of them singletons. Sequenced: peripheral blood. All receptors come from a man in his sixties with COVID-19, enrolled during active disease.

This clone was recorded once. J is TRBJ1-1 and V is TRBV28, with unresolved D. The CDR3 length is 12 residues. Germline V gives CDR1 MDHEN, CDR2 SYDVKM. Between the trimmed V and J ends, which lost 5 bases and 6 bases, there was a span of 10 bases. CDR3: CASSLVSAEAFF. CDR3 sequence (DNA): TGTGCCAGCAGTCTCGTTTCTGCTGAAGCTTTCTTT.

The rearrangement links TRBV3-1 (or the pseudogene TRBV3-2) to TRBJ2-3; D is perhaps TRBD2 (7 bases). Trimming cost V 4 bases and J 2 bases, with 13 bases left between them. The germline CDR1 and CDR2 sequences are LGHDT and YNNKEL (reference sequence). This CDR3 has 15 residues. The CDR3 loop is CASSRGGGYTDTQYF. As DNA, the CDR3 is TGTGCCAGCAGCCGTGGGGGGGGCTACACAGATACGCAGTATTTT.

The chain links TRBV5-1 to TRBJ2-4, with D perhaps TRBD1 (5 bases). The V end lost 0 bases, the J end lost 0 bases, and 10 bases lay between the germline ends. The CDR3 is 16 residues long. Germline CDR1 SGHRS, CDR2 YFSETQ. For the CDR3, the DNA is TGCGCCAGCAGCTTGGGACAGAGCATAGCCAAAAACATTCAGTACTTC. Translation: CASSLGQSIAKNIQYF. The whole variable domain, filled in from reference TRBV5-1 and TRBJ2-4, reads KAGVTQTPRYLIKTRGQQVTLSCSPISGHRSVSWYQQTPGQGLQFLFEYFSETQRNKGNFPGRFSGRQFSNSRSEMNVSTLELGDSALYLCASSLGQSIAKNIQYFGAGTRLSVL.

DNA of the CDR3: TGTGCCAGCAGGGGGAGTAATGCCTACAATGAGCAGTTCTTC. This gives the protein CASRGSNAYNEQFF. The chain links TRBV6-5 to TRBJ2-1; perhaps TRBD2 as D (5 bases). The CDR3 runs 14 residues. The V end was cut by 6 bases, the J end by 2 bases, with 11 bases between. Germline CDR1 is MNHEY and CDR2 is SVGAGI.

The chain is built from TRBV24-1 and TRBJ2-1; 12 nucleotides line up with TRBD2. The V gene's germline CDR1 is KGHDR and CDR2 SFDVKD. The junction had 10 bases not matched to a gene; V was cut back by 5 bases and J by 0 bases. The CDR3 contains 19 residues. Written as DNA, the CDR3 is TGTGCCACCAGTGGTGGGGGACTAGCGGGTGCCAGCTCCTACAATGAGCAGTTCTTC. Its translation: CATSGGGLAGASSYNEQFF.

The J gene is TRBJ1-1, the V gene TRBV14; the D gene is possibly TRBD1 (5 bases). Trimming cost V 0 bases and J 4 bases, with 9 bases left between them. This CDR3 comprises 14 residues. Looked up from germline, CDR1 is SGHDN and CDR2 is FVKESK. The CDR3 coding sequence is TGTGCCAGCAGCCAAGATAGGGGCTTCACTGAAGCTTTCTTT. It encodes CASSQDRGFTEAFF.

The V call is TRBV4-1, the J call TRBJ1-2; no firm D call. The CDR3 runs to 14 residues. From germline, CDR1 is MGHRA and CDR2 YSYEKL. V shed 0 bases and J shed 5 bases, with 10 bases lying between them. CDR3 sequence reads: CASSQDPGWYGYTF. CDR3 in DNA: TGCGCCAGCAGCCAAGATCCGGGTTGGTATGGCTACACCTTC.

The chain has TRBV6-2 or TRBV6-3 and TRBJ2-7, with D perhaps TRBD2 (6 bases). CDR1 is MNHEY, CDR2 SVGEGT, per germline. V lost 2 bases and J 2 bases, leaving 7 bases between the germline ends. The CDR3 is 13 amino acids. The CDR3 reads CASSYAGPYEQYF. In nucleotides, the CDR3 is TGTGCCAGCAGTTACGCGGGGCCCTACGAGCAGTACTTC.

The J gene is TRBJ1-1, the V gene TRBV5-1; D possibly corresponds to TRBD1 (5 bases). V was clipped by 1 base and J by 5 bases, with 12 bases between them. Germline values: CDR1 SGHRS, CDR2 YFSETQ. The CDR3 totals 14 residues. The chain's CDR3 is CASSLNAGQTEAFF. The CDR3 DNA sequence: TGCGCCAGCAGCTTGAACGCGGGGCAAACTGAAGCTTTCTTT.

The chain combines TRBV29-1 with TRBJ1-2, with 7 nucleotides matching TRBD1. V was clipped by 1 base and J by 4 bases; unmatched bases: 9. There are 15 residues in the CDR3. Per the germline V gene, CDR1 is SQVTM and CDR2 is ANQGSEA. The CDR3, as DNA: TGCAGCGTTGAAGGTCTGTCGACAGGGAGCTATGGCTACACCTTC. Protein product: CSVEGLSTGSYGYTF.

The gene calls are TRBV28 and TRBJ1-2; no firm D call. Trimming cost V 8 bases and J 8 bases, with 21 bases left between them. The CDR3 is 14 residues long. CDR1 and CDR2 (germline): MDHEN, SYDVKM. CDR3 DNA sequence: TGTGCCAGCTTTACCCCGCCCAAGGAGGGCGGCTACACCTTC. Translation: CASFTPPKEGGYTF.

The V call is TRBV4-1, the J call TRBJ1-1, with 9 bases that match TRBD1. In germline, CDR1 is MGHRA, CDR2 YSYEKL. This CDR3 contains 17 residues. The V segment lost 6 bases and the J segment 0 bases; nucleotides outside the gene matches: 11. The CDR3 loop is CASRIRQGGGLNTEAFF. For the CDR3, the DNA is TGCGCCAGCAGAATCAGACAGGGGGGCGGCTTGAACACTGAAGCTTTCTTT.

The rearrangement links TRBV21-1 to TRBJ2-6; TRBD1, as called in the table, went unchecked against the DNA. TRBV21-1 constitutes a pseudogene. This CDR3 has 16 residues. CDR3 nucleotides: TGTGCCCTCCTCAGGGGGCAGGTCTCTGGGGCCAACGTCCTGACTTTC. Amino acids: CALLRGQVSGANVLTF.

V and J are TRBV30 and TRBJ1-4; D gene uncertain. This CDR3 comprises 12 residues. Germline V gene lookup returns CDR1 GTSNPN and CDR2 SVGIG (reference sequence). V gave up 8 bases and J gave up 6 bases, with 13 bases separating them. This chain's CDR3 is CALNWAHEKLFF. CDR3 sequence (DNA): TGTGCCCTCAATTGGGCCCATGAAAAACTGTTTTTT.

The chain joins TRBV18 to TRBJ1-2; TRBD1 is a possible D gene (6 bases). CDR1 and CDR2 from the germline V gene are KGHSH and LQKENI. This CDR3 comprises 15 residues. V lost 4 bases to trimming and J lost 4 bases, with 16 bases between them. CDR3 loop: CASSLIAGASYGYTF. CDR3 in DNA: TGTGCCAGCTCACTCATAGCAGGGGCTAGCTATGGCTACACCTTC.

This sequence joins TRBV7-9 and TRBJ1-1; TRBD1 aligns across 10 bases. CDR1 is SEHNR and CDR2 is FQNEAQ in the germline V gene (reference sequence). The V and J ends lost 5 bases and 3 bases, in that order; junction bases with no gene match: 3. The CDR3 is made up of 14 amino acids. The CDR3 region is CASSPGQGYTEAFF. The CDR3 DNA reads TGTGCCAGCAGCCCGGGACAGGGGTACACTGAAGCTTTCTTT.

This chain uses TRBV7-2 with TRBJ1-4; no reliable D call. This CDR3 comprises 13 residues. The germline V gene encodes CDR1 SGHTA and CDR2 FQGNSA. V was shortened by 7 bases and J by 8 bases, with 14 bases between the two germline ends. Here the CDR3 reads CASTMFGKEKLFF. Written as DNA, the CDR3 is TGTGCCAGCACCATGTTCGGGAAAGAAAAACTGTTTTTT. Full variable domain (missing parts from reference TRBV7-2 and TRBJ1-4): GAGVSQSPSNKVTEKGKDVELRCDPISGHTALYWYRQSLGQGLEFLIYFQGNSAPDKSGLPSDRFSAERTGGSVSTLTIQRTQQEDSAVYLCASTMFGKEKLFFGSGTQLSVL.

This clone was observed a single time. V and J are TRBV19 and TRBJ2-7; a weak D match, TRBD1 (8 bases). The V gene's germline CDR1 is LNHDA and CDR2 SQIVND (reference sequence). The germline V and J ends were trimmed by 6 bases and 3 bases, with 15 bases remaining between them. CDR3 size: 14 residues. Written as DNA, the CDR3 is TGTGCCAGTAGCAAACAGGGGGAGGGCTACGAGCAGTACTTC. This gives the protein CASSKQGEGYEQYF. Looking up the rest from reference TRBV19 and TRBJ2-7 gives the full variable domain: DGGITQSPKYLFRKEGQNVTLSCEQNLNHDAMYWYRQDPGQGLRLIYYSQIVNDFQKGDIAEGYSVSREKKESFPLTVTSAQKNPTAFYLCASSKQGEGYEQYFGPGTRLTVT.

CDR3 residues: CASSLGGSPYEKLFF. The CDR3 DNA sequence: TGTGCCAGCAGCTTAGGTGGCAGTCCATACGAAAAACTGTTTTTT. The V gene is TRBV7-8, the J gene TRBJ1-4; unclear D gene. Germline V gene data show CDR1 as SGHVS and CDR2 as FQNEAQ. The CDR3 extends over 15 amino acids. The V end was cut by 1 base, the J end by 8 bases, with 14 bases between.

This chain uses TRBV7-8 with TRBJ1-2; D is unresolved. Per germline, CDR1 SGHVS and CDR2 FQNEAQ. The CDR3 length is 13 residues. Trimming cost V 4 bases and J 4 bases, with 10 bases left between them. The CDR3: CASSSTRSYGYTF. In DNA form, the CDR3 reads TGTGCCAGCAGCTCGACACGGTCCTATGGCTACACCTTC.

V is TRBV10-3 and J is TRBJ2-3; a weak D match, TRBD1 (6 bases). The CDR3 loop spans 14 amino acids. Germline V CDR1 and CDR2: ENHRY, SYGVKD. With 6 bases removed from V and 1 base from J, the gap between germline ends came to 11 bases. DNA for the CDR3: TGTGCCATCAGCCCGACAGGAGGCACAGATACGCAGTATTTT. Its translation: CAISPTGGTDTQYF.

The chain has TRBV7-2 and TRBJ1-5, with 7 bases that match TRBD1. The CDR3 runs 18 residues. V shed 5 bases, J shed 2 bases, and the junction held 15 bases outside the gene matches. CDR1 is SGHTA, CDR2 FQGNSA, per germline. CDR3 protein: CASSQRGQDYSGNQPQHF. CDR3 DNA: TGTGCCAGCAGCCAACGCGGACAGGATTATAGTGGCAATCAGCCCCAGCATTTT.

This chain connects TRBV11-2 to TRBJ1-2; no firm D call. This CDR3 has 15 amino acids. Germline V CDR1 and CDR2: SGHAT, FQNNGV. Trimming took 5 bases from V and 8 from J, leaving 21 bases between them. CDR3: CASSPTLPAVRGYTF. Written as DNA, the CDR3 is TGTGCCAGCAGCCCAACGTTGCCGGCGGTGCGCGGCTACACCTTC.

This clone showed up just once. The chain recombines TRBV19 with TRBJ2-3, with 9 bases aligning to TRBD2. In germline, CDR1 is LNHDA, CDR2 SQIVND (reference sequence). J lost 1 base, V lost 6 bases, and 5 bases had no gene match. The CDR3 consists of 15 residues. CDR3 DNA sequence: TGTGCCAGTAGCTATTTAGCGGGGGGCACAGATACGCAGTATTTT. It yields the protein CASSYLAGGTDTQYF.

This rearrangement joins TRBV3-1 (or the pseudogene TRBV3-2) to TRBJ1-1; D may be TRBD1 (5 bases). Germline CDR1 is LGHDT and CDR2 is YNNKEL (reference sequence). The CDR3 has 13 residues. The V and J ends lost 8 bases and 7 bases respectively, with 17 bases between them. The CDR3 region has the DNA TGTGCCAGCGGGGGAGGAGGGGCCCGTGAAGCTTTCTTT. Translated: CASGGGGAREAFF.

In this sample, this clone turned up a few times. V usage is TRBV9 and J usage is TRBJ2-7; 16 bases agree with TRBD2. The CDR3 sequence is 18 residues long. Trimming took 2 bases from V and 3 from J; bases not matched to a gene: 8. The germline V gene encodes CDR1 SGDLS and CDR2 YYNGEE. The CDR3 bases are TGTGCCAGCAGCGTCGGGACTAGCGGGGGGGCCAATGTCTACGAGCAGTACTTC. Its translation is CASSVGTSGGANVYEQYF.

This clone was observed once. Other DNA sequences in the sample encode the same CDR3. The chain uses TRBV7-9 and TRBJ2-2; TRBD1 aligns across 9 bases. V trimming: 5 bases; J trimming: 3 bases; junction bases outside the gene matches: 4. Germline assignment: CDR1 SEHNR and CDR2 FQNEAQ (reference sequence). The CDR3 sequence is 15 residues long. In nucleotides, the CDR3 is TGTGCCAGCAGCCACCGGGACAGGGACACCGGGGAGCTGTTTTTT. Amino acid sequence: CASSHRDRDTGELFF.

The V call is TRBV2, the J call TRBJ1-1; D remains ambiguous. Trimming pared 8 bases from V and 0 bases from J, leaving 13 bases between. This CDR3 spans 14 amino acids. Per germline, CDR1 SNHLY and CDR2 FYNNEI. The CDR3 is CASSSWSMNTEAFF. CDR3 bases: TGTGCCAGCTCCTCTTGGAGTATGAACACTGAAGCTTTCTTT.

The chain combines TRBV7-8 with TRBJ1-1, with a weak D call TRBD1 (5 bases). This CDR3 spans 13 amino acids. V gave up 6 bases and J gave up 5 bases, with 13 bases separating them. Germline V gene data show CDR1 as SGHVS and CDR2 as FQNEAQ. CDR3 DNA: TGTGCCAGCAGGCCTATGGGGCCTACTGAAGCTTTCTTT. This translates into CASRPMGPTEAFF. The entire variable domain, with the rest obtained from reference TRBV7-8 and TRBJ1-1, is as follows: GAGVSQSPRYKVAKRGQDVALRCDPISGHVSLFWYQQALGQGPEFLTYFQNEAQLDKSGLPSDRFFAERPEGSVSTLKIQRTQQEDSAVYLCASRPMGPTEAFFGQGTRLTVV.

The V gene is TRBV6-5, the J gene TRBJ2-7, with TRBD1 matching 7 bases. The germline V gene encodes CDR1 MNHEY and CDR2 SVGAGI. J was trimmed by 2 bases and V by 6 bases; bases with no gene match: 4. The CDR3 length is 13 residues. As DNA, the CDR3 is TGTGCCAGCAGGGACAGGTTCGCCTACGAGCAGTACTTC. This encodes CASRDRFAYEQYF.

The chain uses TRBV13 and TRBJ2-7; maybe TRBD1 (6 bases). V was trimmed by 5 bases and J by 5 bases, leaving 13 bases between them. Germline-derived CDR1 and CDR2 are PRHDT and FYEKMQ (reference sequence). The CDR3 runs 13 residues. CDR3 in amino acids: CASSPNRANEQYF. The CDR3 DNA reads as TGTGCCAGCAGCCCAAACAGGGCCAACGAGCAGTACTTC.